This is a list of T cell receptor beta chains from one sample in a study of T cells in Graves' hyperthyroidism and ophthalmopathy. TCRdb re-called the multiplex PCR reads with MiXCR, one entry per CDR3 protein. The sample consists of over 300,000 distinct CDR3 sequences, approximately 15% of them appearing once. The sequencing sample was made of blood. The receptors come from a woman aged 60-70 years with Graves' hyperthyroidism. Both conserved end residues are part of each CDR3.

TRBJ2-1,TRBV10-1,CASSGTSGAEQFF
TRBJ1-5,TRBV20-1,CSARKGQIYSNQPQHF
TRBJ1-2,TRBV29-1,CSVVGQNYGYTF
TRBJ2-7,TRBV27,CASSSDRRSSYEQYF
TRBJ2-3,TRBV7-3,CASSLMSGATDTQYF
TRBJ2-7,TRBV30,CAWEREGRYEQYF
TRBJ2-3,TRBV12-3/TRBV12-4,CASSVARGLRSTDTQYF
TRBJ2-3,TRBV2,CASSTGLATDTQYF
TRBJ1-1,TRBV9,CASSPQRNTEAFF
TRBJ1-1,TRBV19,CASSISREDTEAFF
TRBJ1-5,TRBV19,CATSRGSNQPQHF
TRBJ2-1,TRBV24-1,CATSDGTIYNEQFF
TRBJ2-1,TRBV7-3,CASSPRTSGSINEQFF
TRBJ2-2,TRBV12-3/TRBV12-4,CASSFIRGELFF